This T cell receptor beta chain was sequenced for a study of blood T cell repertoires in COVID-19. At the level of the study: Acute and convalescent COVID-19 specimens originated in the United States, Italy and Spain. From T cells, B-cell-depleted T cells, or PBMCs came the material, which was cDNA or gDNA.

CDR1 is SGHNT, CDR2 YENEEA, per germline. The CDR3 totals 15 residues. Trimming took 5 bases from V and 2 from J, leaving 15 bases between them. Here immunoSEQ multiplex PCR was the method, and the copy in TCRdb shows in-frame clones only, minus some. The sample has hundreds of thousands of clones; nearly 90% are singletons. This TCR was recovered from a man between 18 and 29 years old with COVID-19, enrolled during active disease. The V and J genes are TRBV11-3 and TRBJ1-1; the D gene is possibly TRBD1 (6 bases). Sequenced sample: peripheral blood. The CDR3 coding sequence is TGTGCCAGCAGCCCGACACAGGGAAGCAACACTGAAGCTTTCTTT. Translated, it gives CASSPTQGSNTEAFF. Full variable domain (outside the CDR3, taken from reference TRBV11-3 and TRBJ1-1): EAGVVQSPRYKIIEKKQPVAFWCNPISGHNTLYWYLQNLGQGPELLIRYENEEAVDDSQLPKDRFSAERLKGVDSTLKIQPAELGDSAVYLCASSPTQGSNTEAFFGQGTRLTVV.